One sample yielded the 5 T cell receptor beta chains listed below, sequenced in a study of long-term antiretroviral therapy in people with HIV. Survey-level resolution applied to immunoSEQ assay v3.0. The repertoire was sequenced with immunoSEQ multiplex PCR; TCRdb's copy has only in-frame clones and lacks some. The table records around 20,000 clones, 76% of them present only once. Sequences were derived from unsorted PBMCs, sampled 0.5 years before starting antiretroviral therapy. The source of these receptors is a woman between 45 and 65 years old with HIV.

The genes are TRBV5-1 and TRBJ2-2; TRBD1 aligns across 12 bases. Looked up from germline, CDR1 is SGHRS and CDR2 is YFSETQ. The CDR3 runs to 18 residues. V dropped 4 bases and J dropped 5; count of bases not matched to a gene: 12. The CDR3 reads CASSAVPGQGARTGELFF. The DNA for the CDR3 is TGCGCCAGCAGCGCCGTTCCGGGACAGGGGGCGCGGACCGGGGAGCTGTTTTTT.

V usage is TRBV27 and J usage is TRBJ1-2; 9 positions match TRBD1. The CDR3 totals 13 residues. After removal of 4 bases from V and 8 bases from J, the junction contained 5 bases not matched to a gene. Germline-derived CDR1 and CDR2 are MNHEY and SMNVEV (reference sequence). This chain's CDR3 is CASSSGQGGGYTF. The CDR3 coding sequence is TGTGCCAGCAGTTCGGGACAGGGCGGCGGCTACACCTTC.

The CDR3: CAWLDRAHNSPLHF. Here the CDR3 DNA reads TGTGCCTGGTTAGACAGGGCCCATAATTCACCCCTCCACTTT. The chain employs TRBV30 and TRBJ1-6, with 7 bases fitting TRBD1. This CDR3 has 14 amino acids. Germline CDR1 reads GTSNPN; CDR2 reads SVGIG (reference sequence). Germline trimming cut 5 bases from V and 5 bases from J; bases unmatched to any gene: 6.

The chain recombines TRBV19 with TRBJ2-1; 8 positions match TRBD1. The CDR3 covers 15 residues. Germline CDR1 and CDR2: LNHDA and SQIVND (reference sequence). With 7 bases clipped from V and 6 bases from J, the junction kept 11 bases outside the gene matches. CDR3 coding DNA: TGTGCCAGTAACTCTCCTCAGGGGGCGCGCAATGAGCAGTTCTTC. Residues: CASNSPQGARNEQFF.

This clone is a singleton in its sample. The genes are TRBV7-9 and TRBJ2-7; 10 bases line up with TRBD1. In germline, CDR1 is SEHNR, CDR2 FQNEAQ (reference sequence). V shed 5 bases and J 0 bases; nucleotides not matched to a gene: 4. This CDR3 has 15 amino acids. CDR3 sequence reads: CASSARDRGSYEQYV. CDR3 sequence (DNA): TGTGCCAGCAGCGCACGGGACAGGGGCTCCTACGAGCAGTACGTC.